These 17 T cell receptor beta chains originate from one sample sequenced in a study of blood T cell repertoires in COVID-19 (dated by TCRdb to 2019 to 2021). The library relied on the immunoSEQ multiplex PCR assay. Here the immuneACCESS table is served through TCRdb, limited to in-frame sequences with V and J called. Missing clones are a known gap in these copies; in checked studies unresolved V genes cover under half, and the rest lacks a known reason. The sample has about 150,000 clones on record, 84% of them singletons. Clones ranked in the top ten supply under 7% of the sample. Sequencing used PBMCs or T cells enriched from blood (not recorded which). These receptors all stem from a woman between 50 and 59 years old who had been exposed to COVID-19.

The chain carries TRBV9 and TRBJ2-7, with 10 bases matching TRBD1. Germline V lookup: CDR1 SGDLS, CDR2 YYNGEE. CDR3 length equals 14 residues. Unmatched junction bases numbered 2, after V lost 0 bases and J lost 5 bases. The CDR3 DNA is TGTGCCAGCAGCGTAGGGGGGACAGGGGACGAGCAGTACTTC. Its translation: CASSVGGTGDEQYF.

The gene calls are TRBV6-5 and TRBJ1-3; D might be TRBD1 (6 bases). Trimming shortened V by 7 bases and J by 1 base, and 14 bases separated the two germline ends. The CDR3 extends over 15 amino acids. Looked up from germline, CDR1 is MNHEY and CDR2 is SVGAGI. CDR3 nucleotides: TGTGCCAGCACCACAAAAGGACAGTCTGGAAACACCATATATTTT. As protein: CASTTKGQSGNTIYF.

This clone was detected once. The genes are TRBV2 and TRBJ1-1; D uncertain. V was clipped by 7 bases and J by 0 bases, with 12 bases between them. Germline V gives CDR1 SNHLY, CDR2 FYNNEI. CDR3 length: 14 residues. This CDR3 is CASTSEAVNTEAFF. CDR3 sequence (DNA): TGTGCCAGCACCTCCGAGGCCGTGAACACTGAAGCTTTCTTT.

The gene calls are TRBV11-1 and TRBJ1-1; tentative D call: TRBD1 (5 bases). CDR1 and CDR2 from the germline V gene are SGHAT and FQDESV (reference sequence). The germline V and J ends were trimmed by 2 bases and 4 bases, with 17 bases remaining between them. The length of the CDR3 is 16 residues. CDR3: CASSLRFGGRGTEAFF. In DNA, the CDR3 is TGTGCCAGCAGCTTACGGTTCGGGGGGAGAGGCACTGAAGCTTTCTTT.

This clone turned up a few times. J is TRBJ1-6 and V is TRBV6-5; D is unclear. Germline V gives CDR1 MNHEY, CDR2 SVGAGI. The CDR3 consists of 14 residues. The V gene lost 8 bases and the J gene lost 8 bases, with 16 bases spanning the gap. The CDR3, as DNA: TGTGCCAGCTGGCTGGGCGTGATTTATTCACCCCTCCACTTT. It yields the protein CASWLGVIYSPLHF.

On this clone itself: One end of the junction does not line up with germline, which may come from a read error. The CDR3 nucleotides are TGTACCAGTAGTATTCTTCAGGGATACACCGGGGAGCTGTTTTTT. Protein sequence: CTSSILQGYTGELFF. V gene TRBV19 combines with J gene TRBJ2-2, with a tentative D call TRBD1 (5 bases). The CDR3 is 15 residues long. CDR1 is LNHDA, CDR2 SQIVND, per germline (reference sequence). Combining the CDR3 with reference TRBV19 and TRBJ2-2 gives the whole variable domain DGGITQSPKYLFRKEGQNVTLSCEQNLNHDAMYWYRQDPGQGLRLIYYSQIVNDFQKGDIAEGYSVSREKKESFPLTVTSAQKNPTAFYLCTSSILQGYTGELFFGEGSRLTVL.

The genes are TRBV4-3 and TRBJ2-7; TRBD1 aligns across 9 bases. Germline trimming cut 2 bases from V and 1 base from J; bases unmatched to any gene: 6. The CDR3 is 16 residues long. Germline V gives CDR1 LGHNA, CDR2 YSLEER. The CDR3 DNA follows: TGCGCCAGCAGCCAAAACCCCGGGACAGGGTCCTACGAGCAGTACTTC. Its protein product is CASSQNPGTGSYEQYF.

CDR3 sequence (DNA): TGTGCCAGCAGCGTAGAAGCCCGGGGGGCTGATGAGCAGTTCTTC. This sequence encodes CASSVEARGADEQFF. The chain joins TRBV9 to TRBJ2-1; possibly TRBD2 for D (7 bases). This CDR3 has 15 amino acids. V lost 0 bases and J 8 bases, leaving 15 bases between the germline ends. CDR1 SGDLS and CDR2 YYNGEE come from the germline V gene. The full variable domain, rest sourced from reference TRBV9 and TRBJ2-1, is DSGVTQTPKHLITATGQRVTLRCSPRSGDLSVYWYQQSLDQGLQFLIQYYNGEERAKGNILERFSAQQFPDLHSELNLSSLELGDSALYFCASSVEARGADEQFFGPGTRLTVL.

V gene TRBV4-1 combines with J gene TRBJ2-7; TRBD2 agrees at 9 bases. This CDR3 spans 16 amino acids. The V gene end was trimmed by 1 base and the J gene end by 4 bases; junction bases not matched to a gene: 8. Germline V gene data show CDR1 as MGHRA and CDR2 as YSYEKL. The CDR3 is CASSQAPAGGPYEQYF. The DNA for the CDR3 is TGCGCCAGCAGCCAAGCCCCTGCGGGGGGGCCATACGAGCAGTACTTC.

The chain is built from TRBV2 and TRBJ1-5, with D possibly being TRBD1 (6 bases). The CDR3 loop spans 17 amino acids. The V gene's germline CDR1 is SNHLY and CDR2 FYNNEI. Between the trimmed V and J ends, which lost 5 bases and 2 bases, there was a span of 19 bases. For the CDR3, the DNA is TGTGCCAGCAGTCCCAAGGGGGGGGCGCCCGGCAATCAGCCCCAGCATTTT. It specifies CASSPKGGAPGNQPQHF.

This clone was observed a few times. The chain links TRBV19 to TRBJ1-1, with a weak D call TRBD1 (5 bases). CDR3 length equals 15 residues. V lost 6 bases to trimming and J lost 2 bases, with 16 bases between them. CDR1 is LNHDA and CDR2 is SQIVND in the germline V gene (reference sequence). DNA of the CDR3: TGTGCCAGTAGGACTTACGGGGGTAGCAACACTGAAGCTTTCTTT. Its translation is CASRTYGGSNTEAFF.

The chain carries TRBV19 and TRBJ2-7; TRBD1 matches at 8 bases. The CDR3 loop spans 16 amino acids. Germline CDR1 LNHDA, CDR2 SQIVND (reference sequence). J was trimmed by 3 bases and V by 6 bases; bases with no gene match: 13. The CDR3 DNA reads TGTGCCAGTAGGGCAGGGGGCCGGGTCAGTTTCTACGAGCAGTACTTC. This sequence encodes CASRAGGRVSFYEQYF.

This clone was seen a single time. The V and J genes are TRBV5-1 and TRBJ2-3; 11 nucleotides agree with TRBD2. V lost 4 bases to trimming and J lost 2 bases; unmatched junction nucleotides: 6. The CDR3 extends over 16 amino acids. From germline, CDR1 is SGHRS and CDR2 YFSETQ. The CDR3 coding sequence is TGCGCCAGCAGCCCGCGACTAGCGGGGAACACAGATACGCAGTATTTT. This encodes CASSPRLAGNTDTQYF.

The rearrangement joins TRBV25-1 to TRBJ1-2, with 11 bases that match TRBD1. This CDR3 contains 14 residues. The junction had 10 bases not matched to a gene; V was cut back by 8 bases and J by 8 bases. Germline values: CDR1 MGHDK, CDR2 SYGVNS. In DNA form, the CDR3 reads TGTGCCAGCGGGACAGGGGGTTGGGCGAAAGGCTACACCTTC. Protein sequence: CASGTGGWAKGYTF.

This chain joins TRBV7-3 and TRBJ2-2, with 8 bases that match TRBD2. Germline V gene lookup returns CDR1 SGHTA and CDR2 FQGTGA. This CDR3 comprises 16 residues. The V segment lost 4 bases and the J segment 4 bases; nucleotides outside the gene matches: 8. The CDR3 here is CASSYGLAFSTGELFF. The DNA for the CDR3 is TGTGCCAGCAGCTACGGACTAGCTTTTTCCACCGGGGAGCTGTTTTTT.

The rearrangement joins TRBV30 to TRBJ1-2; 7 positions match TRBD1. CDR3 size: 18 residues. Germline-derived CDR1 and CDR2 are GTSNPN and SVGIG (reference sequence). The J segment lost 3 bases and the V segment lost 5 bases, leaving 21 bases of the junction unmatched. The DNA of the CDR3 is TGTGCCTGGGAAACTCGGACAGGAAAAATTTATTGGGACTATGGCTACACCTTC. It is translated as CAWETRTGKIYWDYGYTF.

This chain joins TRBV2 and TRBJ1-4; D remains ambiguous. CDR3 length: 12 residues. The V and J ends lost 6 bases and 7 bases respectively, with 9 bases between them. Germline CDR1 is SNHLY and CDR2 is FYNNEI. The DNA of the CDR3 is TGTGCCAGCAGGCAAAAGAGTGAAAAACTGTTTTTT. Its protein is CASRQKSEKLFF.